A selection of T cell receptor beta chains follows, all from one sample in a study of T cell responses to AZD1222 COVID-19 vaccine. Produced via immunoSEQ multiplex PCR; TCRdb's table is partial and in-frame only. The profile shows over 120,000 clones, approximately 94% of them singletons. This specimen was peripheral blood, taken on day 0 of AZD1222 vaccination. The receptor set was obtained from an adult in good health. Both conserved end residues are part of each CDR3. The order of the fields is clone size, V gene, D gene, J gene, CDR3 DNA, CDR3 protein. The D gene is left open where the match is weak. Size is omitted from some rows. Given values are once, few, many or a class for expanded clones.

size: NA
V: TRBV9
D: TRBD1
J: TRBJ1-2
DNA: TGTGCCAGCAGCGTAGGGGACAGGGGGCGTGGGAACTATGGCTACACCTTC
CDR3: CASSVGDRGRGNYGYTF

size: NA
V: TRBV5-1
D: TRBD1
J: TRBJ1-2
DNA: TGCGCCAGCAGCTTGGCCACAGGGACAGGGTTTGGCTACACCTTC
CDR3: CASSLATGTGFGYTF

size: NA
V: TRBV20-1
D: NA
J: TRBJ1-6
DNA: TGCAGTGCTAGTTCGTCCGGGACGGTTAATTCACCCCTCCACTTT
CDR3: CSASSSGTVNSPLHF

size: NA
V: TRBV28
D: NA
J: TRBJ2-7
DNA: TGTGCCAGCACCAGACCCCCGGCTAACGAGCAGTACTTC
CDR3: CASTRPPANEQYF

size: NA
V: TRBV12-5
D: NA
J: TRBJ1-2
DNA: TGTGCTAGTGGTTTGGTAAGCGGGAACTATGGCTACACCTTC
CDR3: CASGLVSGNYGYTF

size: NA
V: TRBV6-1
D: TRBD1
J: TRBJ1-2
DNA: TGTGCCAGCAGTGACGAAGGGGACAGGGGTGTATCCTATGGCTACACCTTC
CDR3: CASSDEGDRGVSYGYTF

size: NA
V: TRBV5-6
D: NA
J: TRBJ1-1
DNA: TGTGCCAGCAGCTTGCGAGCAGGTGAAGCTTTCTTT
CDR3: CASSLRAGEAFF

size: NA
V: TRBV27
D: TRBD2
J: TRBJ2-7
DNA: TGTGCCAGCAGTGAGCGGGGGGGTTCCTACGAGCAGTACTTC
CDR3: CASSERGGSYEQYF

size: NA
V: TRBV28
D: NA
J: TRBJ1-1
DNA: TGTGCCAGCAGAGCCCGTCGACAGACTGAAGCTTTCTTT
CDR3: CASRARRQTEAFF

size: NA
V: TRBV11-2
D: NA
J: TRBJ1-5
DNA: TGTGCCAGCAGCCCCTTTCCGAGGGGTCAGCCCCAGCATTTT
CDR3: CASSPFPRGQPQHF

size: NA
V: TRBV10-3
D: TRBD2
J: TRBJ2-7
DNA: TGTGCCATCAGTGAGTCCCATCTGACTAGCGGGGGGGCCAGTGAGCAGTACTTC
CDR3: CAISESHLTSGGASEQYF

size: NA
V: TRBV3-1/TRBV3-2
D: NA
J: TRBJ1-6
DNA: TGTGCCAGCAGCGCACAGGGTAATTCAAATTCACCCCTCCACTTT
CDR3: CASSAQGNSNSPLHF

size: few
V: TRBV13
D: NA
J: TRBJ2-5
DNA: TGTGCCAGCAGCTTAAGCAGGAGGAGAAAAGAGACCCAGTACTTC
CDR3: CASSLSRRRKETQYF

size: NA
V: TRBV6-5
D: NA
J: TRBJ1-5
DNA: TGTGCCAGCAGTCCCCGCTTTGGACAGCCCCAGCATTTT
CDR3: CASSPRFGQPQHF

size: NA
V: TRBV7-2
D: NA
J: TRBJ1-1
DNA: TGTGCCAGCAGCTTAGGAGGGCCTGAAGCTTTCTTT
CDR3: CASSLGGPEAFF

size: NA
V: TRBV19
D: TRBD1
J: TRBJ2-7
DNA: TGTGCCAGTAGTCGACAGGGTTCTCTTTACGAGCAGTACTTC
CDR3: CASSRQGSLYEQYF

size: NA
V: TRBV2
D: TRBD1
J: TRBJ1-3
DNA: TGTGCCAGCAGGACAGGGGCTGGAAACACCATATATTTT
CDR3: CASRTGAGNTIYF

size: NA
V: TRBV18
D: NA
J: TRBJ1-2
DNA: TGTGCCAGCTCACAGGGAGCTGGCTACACCTTC
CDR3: CASSQGAGYTF

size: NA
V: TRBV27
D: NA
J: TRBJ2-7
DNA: TGTGCCAGCAGTTGGGGGTGGGGGTTCATTTACGAGCAGTACTTC
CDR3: CASSWGWGFIYEQYF

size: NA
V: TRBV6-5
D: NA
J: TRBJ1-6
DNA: TGTGCCAGCAGTTACGGGAGCTCCTATAATTCACCCCTCCACTTT
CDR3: CASSYGSSYNSPLHF

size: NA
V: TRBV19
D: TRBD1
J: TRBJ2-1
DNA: TGTGCCAGTAGCCGTAAGACAGGGGTGGATTCTGGTGAGCAGTTCTTC
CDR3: CASSRKTGVDSGEQFF

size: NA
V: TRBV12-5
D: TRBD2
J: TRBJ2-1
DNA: TGTGCTAGTGGTTTAGCCCGACTAGCGGGGGTGAATGAGCAGTTCTTC
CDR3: CASGLARLAGVNEQFF

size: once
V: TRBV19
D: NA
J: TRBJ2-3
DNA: TGTGCCAGTAGTCGGCAGGAGGGGGGCACAGATACGCAGTATTTT
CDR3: CASSRQEGGTDTQYF

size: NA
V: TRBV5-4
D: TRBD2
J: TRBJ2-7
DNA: TGTGCCAGCAGCCTGGGACTAGTCGGGGAGCAGTACTTC
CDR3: CASSLGLVGEQYF

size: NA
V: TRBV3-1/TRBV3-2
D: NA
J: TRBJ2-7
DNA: TGTGCCAGCAGCCCGGGACTCTTCAACTACGAGCAGTACTTC
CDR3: CASSPGLFNYEQYF

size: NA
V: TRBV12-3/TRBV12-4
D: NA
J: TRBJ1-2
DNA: TGTGCCAGCCGCAGGGGAGAGGCCTATGGCTACACCTTC
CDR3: CASRRGEAYGYTF

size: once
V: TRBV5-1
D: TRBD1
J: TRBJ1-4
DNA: TGCGCCAGCAGCAGGGGGTCCGGGACAGGGAATGAAAAACTGTTTTTT
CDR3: CASSRGSGTGNEKLFF

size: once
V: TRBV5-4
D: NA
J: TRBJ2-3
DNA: TGTGCCAGCAGCCAGCAGGGGACGGATACGCAGTATTTT
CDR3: CASSQQGTDTQYF